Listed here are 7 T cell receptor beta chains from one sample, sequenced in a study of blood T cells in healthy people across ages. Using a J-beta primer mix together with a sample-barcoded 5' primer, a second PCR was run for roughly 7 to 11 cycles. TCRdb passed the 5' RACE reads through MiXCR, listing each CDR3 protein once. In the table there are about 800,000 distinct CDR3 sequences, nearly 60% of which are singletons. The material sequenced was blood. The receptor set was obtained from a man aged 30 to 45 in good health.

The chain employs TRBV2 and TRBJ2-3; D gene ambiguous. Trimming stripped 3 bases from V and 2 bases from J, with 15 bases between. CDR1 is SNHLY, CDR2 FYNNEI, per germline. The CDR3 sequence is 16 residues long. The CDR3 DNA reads TGTGCCAGCAGTGAGGGATGGGAATTGGTCACAGATACGCAGTATTTT. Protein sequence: CASSEGWELVTDTQYF. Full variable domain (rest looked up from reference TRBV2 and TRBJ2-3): EPEVTQTPSHQVTQMGQEVILRCVPISNHLYFYWYRQILGQKVEFLVSFYNNEISEKSEIFDDQFSVERPDGSNFTLKIRSTKLEDSAMYFCASSEGWELVTDTQYFGPGTRLTVL.

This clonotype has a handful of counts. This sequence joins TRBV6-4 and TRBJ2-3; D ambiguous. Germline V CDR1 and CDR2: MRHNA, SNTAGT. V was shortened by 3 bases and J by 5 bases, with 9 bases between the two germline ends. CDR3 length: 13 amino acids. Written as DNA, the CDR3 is TGTGCCAGCAGTGAGCAAGGGTTAGATACGCAGTATTTT. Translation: CASSEQGLDTQYF.

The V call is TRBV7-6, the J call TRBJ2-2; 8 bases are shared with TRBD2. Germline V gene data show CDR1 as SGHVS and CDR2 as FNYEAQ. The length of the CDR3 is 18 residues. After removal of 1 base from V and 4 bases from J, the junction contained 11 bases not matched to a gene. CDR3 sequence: CASSLGPQTSAVTGELFF. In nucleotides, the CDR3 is TGTGCCAGCAGCTTAGGGCCCCAGACTAGCGCCGTCACCGGGGAGCTGTTTTTT.

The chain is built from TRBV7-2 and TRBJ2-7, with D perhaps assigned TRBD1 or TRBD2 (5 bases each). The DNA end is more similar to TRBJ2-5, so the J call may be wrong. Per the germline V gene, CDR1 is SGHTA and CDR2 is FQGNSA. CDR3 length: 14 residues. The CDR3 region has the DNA TGTGCCAGCAGCTTAGCGGCAGGGAGAGAGACCCAGTACTTC. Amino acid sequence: CASSLAAGRETQYF.

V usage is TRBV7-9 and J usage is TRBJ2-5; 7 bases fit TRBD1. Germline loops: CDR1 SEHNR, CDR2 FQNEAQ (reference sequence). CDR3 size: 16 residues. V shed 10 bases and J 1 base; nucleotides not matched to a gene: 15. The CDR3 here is CATSEGASPPQETQYF. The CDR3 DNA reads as TGTGCCACCTCCGAGGGGGCTAGTCCACCCCAAGAGACCCAGTACTTC. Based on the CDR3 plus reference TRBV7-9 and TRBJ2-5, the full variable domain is DTGVSQNPRHKITKRGQNVTFRCDPISEHNRLYWYRQTLGQGPEFLTYFQNEAQLEKSRLLSDRFSAERPKGSFSTLEIQRTEQGDSAMYLCATSEGASPPQETQYFGPGTRLLVL.

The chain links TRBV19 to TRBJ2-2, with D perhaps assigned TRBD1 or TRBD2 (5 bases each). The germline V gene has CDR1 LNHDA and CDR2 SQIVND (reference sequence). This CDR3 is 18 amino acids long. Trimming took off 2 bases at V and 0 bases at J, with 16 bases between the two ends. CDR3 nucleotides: TGTGCCAGTAGTATATTCGTGTGGGGGACCGCGAACACCGGGGAGCTGTTTTTT. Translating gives CASSIFVWGTANTGELFF.

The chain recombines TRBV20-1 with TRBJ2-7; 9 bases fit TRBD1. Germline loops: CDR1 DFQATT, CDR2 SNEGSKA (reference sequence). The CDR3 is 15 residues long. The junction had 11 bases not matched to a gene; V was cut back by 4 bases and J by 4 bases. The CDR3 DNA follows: TGCAGTGCTAAATCCTTACAGGGGGCGCGATACGAGCAGTACTTC. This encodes CSAKSLQGARYEQYF.